A single sample gave rise to the 28 T cell receptor beta chains below, sequenced in a study of beta chain features in type 1 diabetes. Broader study findings: When Type 1 diabetes patients were examined, their TCRB CDR3s proved moderately but significantly shorter in all four CD4+ subsets.

These TCRs' antigens remain unknown. Expressed TCRB transcripts got sequenced, as all isolated RNA was reverse transcribed. Sequencing was performed with immunoSEQ multiplex PCR; in TCRdb, only in-frame clones are kept and a portion is missing. The repertoire holds about 240,000 clones, with about 15% as singletons. Sequenced material: naive CD4+ T cells from blood. These receptors came from a man aged 25 to 45 with type 1 diabetes.

This clone showed up just a few times. The chain has TRBV7-9 and TRBJ1-1, with a weak D call TRBD1 (5 bases). Trimming shortened V by 1 base and J by 7 bases, and 16 bases separated the two germline ends. The V gene's germline CDR1 is SEHNR and CDR2 FQNEAQ (reference sequence). CDR3 length: 15 amino acids. CDR3 sequence reads: CASSLVGLRANEAFF. Here the CDR3 DNA reads TGTGCCAGCAGCTTAGTGGGACTCCGGGCGAATGAAGCTTTCTTT.

This rearrangement joins TRBV9 to TRBJ2-1, with D maybe TRBD2 (6 bases). Trimming cost V 4 bases and J 5 bases, with 13 bases left between them. The CDR3 contains 14 residues. CDR1 is SGDLS and CDR2 is YYNGEE in the germline V gene. The CDR3 loop is CASSRGTHNNEQFF. The CDR3 DNA sequence: TGTGCCAGCAGCCGTGGGACTCATAACAATGAGCAGTTCTTC.

This clone has more than one count but fewer than ten. This chain uses TRBV7-9 with TRBJ2-1, with 7 positions matching TRBD2. Germline V gives CDR1 SEHNR, CDR2 FQNEAQ (reference sequence). The CDR3 contains 15 residues. The V gene end was trimmed by 5 bases and the J gene end by 7 bases; junction bases not matched to a gene: 11. The CDR3 sequence: CASSQLAERTNEQFF. The DNA of the CDR3 is TGTGCCAGCAGCCAGCTAGCGGAAAGGACGAATGAGCAGTTCTTC.

This clone was observed a few times. V gene TRBV6-6 combines with J gene TRBJ2-2, with 9 bases that match TRBD1. In germline, CDR1 is MNHNY, CDR2 SVGAGI (reference sequence). Trimming cost V 5 bases and J 6 bases; bases outside gene matches: 10. The CDR3 has 16 amino acids. As DNA, the CDR3 is TGTGCCAGCAGTCAGGGACAGGGTTTAATCCCCGGGGAGCTGTTTTTT. Protein: CASSQGQGLIPGELFF.

This clone has a handful of counts. The chain uses TRBV5-1 and TRBJ1-2, with 10 bases fitting TRBD1. Germline-derived CDR1 and CDR2 are SGHRS and YFSETQ. The CDR3 has 13 residues. With 5 bases clipped from V and 7 bases from J, the junction kept 5 bases outside the gene matches. The CDR3 nucleotides are TGCGCCAGCAGAAGACAGGGGGCTTCTGGCTACACCTTC. Its protein product is CASRRQGASGYTF.

The rearrangement joins TRBV5-1 to TRBJ1-1, with D maybe TRBD1 (5 bases). V dropped 0 bases and J dropped 10 bases, with 16 bases sitting between them. Germline-derived CDR1 and CDR2 are SGHRS and YFSETQ. This CDR3 contains 14 residues. The chain's CDR3 is CASSLEEGVRGAFF. CDR3 nucleotide sequence: TGCGCCAGCAGCTTGGAGGAAGGGGTGAGAGGAGCTTTCTTT.

The chain combines TRBV27 with TRBJ2-1, with 7 bases aligning to TRBD2. The CDR3 is 16 amino acids. Trimming removed 1 base from V and 2 bases from J; junction bases left unmatched: 5. In germline, CDR1 is MNHEY, CDR2 SMNVEV (reference sequence). The CDR3 sequence: CASSLFARGAYNEQFF. DNA for the CDR3: TGTGCCAGCAGTTTATTCGCTCGGGGGGCCTACAATGAGCAGTTCTTC.

This sequence joins TRBV30 and TRBJ2-1, with 10 positions matching TRBD2. CDR3 length: 12 residues. Per the germline V gene, CDR1 is GTSNPN and CDR2 is SVGIG (reference sequence). Germline trimming cut 0 bases from V and 15 bases from J; bases unmatched to any gene: 5. The CDR3 sequence: CAWSVSSGRVFF. The CDR3 region has the DNA TGTGCCTGGAGTGTATCTAGCGGGAGAGTGTTCTTC. Together with reference TRBV30 and TRBJ2-1, the CDR3 gives the full variable domain: SQTIHQWPATLVQPVGSPLSLECTVEGTSNPNLYWYRQAAGRGLQLLFYSVGIGQISSEVPQNLSASRPQDRQFILSSKKLLLSDSGFYLCAWSVSSGRVFFGPGTRLTVL.

This clone was detected a few times. The chain is built from TRBV30 and TRBJ1-1; 7 bases line up with TRBD1. Per germline, CDR1 GTSNPN and CDR2 SVGIG (reference sequence). There are 11 residues in the CDR3. The J segment lost 6 bases and the V segment lost 5 bases, leaving 3 bases of the junction unmatched. The CDR3 protein is CAWDRAAEAFF. The CDR3 DNA follows: TGTGCCTGGGACAGGGCCGCTGAAGCTTTCTTT.

This clone was seen a few times. The chain combines TRBV7-9 with TRBJ2-5; maybe TRBD1 (5 bases). The V and J ends lost 5 bases and 2 bases respectively, with 12 bases between them. The CDR3 is 14 amino acids. Germline CDR1 is SEHNR and CDR2 is FQNEAQ (reference sequence). The CDR3 coding sequence is TGTGCCAGCAGCCCGCGACAGAAACAAGAGACCCAGTACTTC. This encodes CASSPRQKQETQYF.

This clone appeared a few times. This sample also contains other DNA sequences that code for the same CDR3. This chain joins TRBV11-2 and TRBJ1-5; 8 bases align to TRBD1. J was trimmed by 5 bases and V by 5 bases; bases with no gene match: 2. The CDR3 contains 13 residues. The V gene's germline CDR1 is SGHAT and CDR2 FQNNGV. CDR3 coding DNA: TGTGCCAGCAGCCCGGACAGGGATCAGCCCCAGCATTTT. This codes for CASSPDRDQPQHF.

The rearrangement links TRBV5-4 to TRBJ2-5; 13 bases align to TRBD2. Germline loops: CDR1 SGHNT, CDR2 YYREEE (reference sequence). V shed 4 bases, J shed 0 bases, and the junction held 9 bases outside the gene matches. CDR3 length: 18 residues. CDR3 in amino acids: CASSKSQLAGGHQETQYF. CDR3 DNA: TGTGCCAGCAGCAAGAGCCAACTAGCGGGAGGGCACCAAGAGACCCAGTACTTC.

V and J are TRBV28 and TRBJ2-7; the D gene is possibly TRBD2 (5 bases). The ends were cut back, 4 bases at V and 1 base at J, with 14 bases in the middle. The germline CDR1 and CDR2 sequences are MDHEN and SYDVKM. The length of the CDR3 is 15 residues. This CDR3 reads CASSSRLKGSYEQYF. CDR3 nucleotide sequence: TGTGCCAGCAGTTCGCGACTAAAAGGGTCCTACGAGCAGTACTTC.

To note about this clone: The identical CDR3 is also encoded by other nucleotide sequences in the sample. J is TRBJ1-1 and V is TRBV5-1; TRBD1 agrees at 7 bases. The CDR3 covers 14 residues. After removal of 4 bases from V and 1 base from J, the junction contained 4 bases not matched to a gene. Germline V gene data show CDR1 as SGHRS and CDR2 as YFSETQ. CDR3 DNA sequence: TGCGCCAGCAGCCTCCAGGGGGGGAACACTGAAGCTTTCTTT. Translated: CASSLQGGNTEAFF.

This chain connects TRBV9 to TRBJ1-1; D unclear. Germline V gene data show CDR1 as SGDLS and CDR2 as YYNGEE. The CDR3 sequence is 13 residues long. With 1 base removed from V and 4 bases from J, the gap between germline ends came to 8 bases. The chain's CDR3 is CASSVKGSTEAFF. The CDR3 nucleotides read TGTGCCAGCAGCGTAAAAGGGAGCACTGAAGCTTTCTTT.

This clone was observed a handful of times. The chain couples TRBV10-3 to TRBJ2-2; no clear D gene. The CDR3 totals 15 residues. Trimming removed 3 bases from V and 0 bases from J, with 8 bases in between. Germline V gene sequence: CDR1 ENHRY, CDR2 SYGVKD. The CDR3 loop reads CAISETDANTGELFF. The CDR3, as DNA: TGTGCCATCAGTGAAACAGATGCGAACACCGGGGAGCTGTTTTTT.

V usage is TRBV29-1 and J usage is TRBJ2-7; TRBD1 agrees at 10 bases. CDR3 length: 15 residues. Trimming took 5 bases from V and 2 from J; bases not matched to a gene: 9. From germline, CDR1 is SQVTM and CDR2 ANQGSEA. CDR3 in DNA: TGCAGCGTTAGTTGGGACAGGGGAAAGGCCTACGAGCAGTACTTC. Its translation is CSVSWDRGKAYEQYF.

The rearrangement links TRBV5-5 to TRBJ2-5; D is uncertain. In germline, CDR1 is SGHKS, CDR2 YYEKEE (reference sequence). Deletions cut 4 bases from V and 2 bases from J, with 3 bases between. The CDR3 is made up of 11 amino acids. CDR3 in amino acids: CASSIQETQYF. The CDR3 DNA reads as TGTGCCAGCAGCATACAAGAGACCCAGTACTTC.

This clone was seen more than once but under ten times. The CDR3 protein is CASSQGNYGYTF. In nucleotides, the CDR3 is TGCGCCAGCAGCCAGGGGAACTATGGCTACACCTTC. The chain joins TRBV5-1 to TRBJ1-2, with D possibly TRBD1 on 6 matching bases. Trimming shortened V by 4 bases and J by 2 bases, and 6 bases separated the two germline ends. The germline CDR1 and CDR2 sequences are SGHRS and YFSETQ. The CDR3 contains 12 residues.

This clone was seen more than once but under ten times. The chain employs TRBV4-1 and TRBJ2-5, with 15 positions matching TRBD2. This CDR3 region has 20 residues. Germline V gene lookup returns CDR1 MGHRA and CDR2 YSYEKL. The J segment lost 1 base and the V segment lost 0 bases, leaving 9 bases of the junction unmatched. This CDR3 is CASSQDTGLAGGGLQETQYF. The CDR3 nucleotides read TGCGCCAGCAGCCAAGATACAGGACTAGCGGGAGGGGGACTCCAAGAGACCCAGTACTTC.

V gene TRBV29-1 combines with J gene TRBJ2-3; 12 bases map to TRBD2. The CDR3 consists of 14 residues. Per the germline V gene, CDR1 is SQVTM and CDR2 is ANQGSEA. V dropped 4 bases and J dropped 5; count of bases not matched to a gene: 4. CDR3 sequence reads: CSVARLAGEDTQYF. CDR3 sequence (DNA): TGCAGCGTTGCCAGACTAGCGGGAGAAGATACGCAGTATTTT.

A few counts support this clone. The chain couples TRBV2 to TRBJ1-2, with a weak D call TRBD1 (6 bases). With 10 bases removed from V and 8 bases from J, the gap between germline ends came to 14 bases. The CDR3 length is 11 residues. Per germline, CDR1 SNHLY and CDR2 FYNNEI. The CDR3 DNA is TGTGCCACAACCCCAGGGGTCGGCTACACCTTC. This codes for CATTPGVGYTF.

In its sample, this clone was seen a few times. The J gene is TRBJ1-1, the V gene TRBV29-1, with D possibly TRBD1 on 5 matching bases. Germline V gives CDR1 SQVTM, CDR2 ANQGSEA. This CDR3 spans 12 amino acids. Between the trimmed V and J ends, which lost 5 bases and 1 base, there was a span of 8 bases. CDR3 loop: CSVCRENTEAFF. In nucleotides, the CDR3 is TGCAGCGTTTGCAGGGAGAACACTGAAGCTTTCTTT.

The chain links TRBV19 to TRBJ1-1, with D possibly being TRBD1 (5 bases). The V gene lost 9 bases and the J gene lost 1 base, with 12 bases spanning the gap. The germline V gene has CDR1 LNHDA and CDR2 SQIVND (reference sequence). The length of the CDR3 is 13 residues. The CDR3 DNA follows: TGTGCCAGCCGAATCCAGGGGAACACTGAAGCTTTCTTT. Translation gives CASRIQGNTEAFF.

This clone turned up a few times. CDR3: CAWSHGGEPKAFF. Written as DNA, the CDR3 is TGTGCCTGGAGCCATGGGGGGGAGCCAAAAGCTTTCTTT. The chain combines TRBV30 with TRBJ1-1; a weak D match, TRBD1 (5 bases). CDR3 length: 13 amino acids. Germline V gene data show CDR1 as GTSNPN and CDR2 as SVGIG (reference sequence). V was cut by 3 bases and J by 9 bases, with 17 bases left in between.

The chain carries TRBV10-2 and TRBJ2-6; possible D gene TRBD2, 6 bases. Per germline, CDR1 WSHSY and CDR2 SAAADI. Trimming removed 0 bases from V and 0 bases from J, with 6 bases in between. This CDR3 contains 16 residues. Here the CDR3 DNA reads TGCGCCAGCAGTGAGTCCGGGGGCTCTGGGGCCAACGTCCTGACTTTC. This encodes CASSESGGSGANVLTF.

This chain links TRBV5-1 with TRBJ1-2; the match to TRBD1 covers 9 bases. The CDR3 covers 14 residues. The junction had 7 bases not matched to a gene; V was cut back by 2 bases and J by 8 bases. Germline loops: CDR1 SGHRS, CDR2 YFSETQ. CDR3 nucleotide sequence: TGCGCCAGCAGCTTACAGGGGGCCTCGGAGGGCTACACCTTC. Its translation: CASSLQGASEGYTF.

A few counts support this clone. The chain combines TRBV7-9 with TRBJ1-2, with D possibly TRBD1 on 5 matching bases. V was trimmed by 4 bases and J by 8 bases, leaving 17 bases between them. CDR3 length equals 14 residues. The germline CDR1 and CDR2 sequences are SEHNR and FQNEAQ (reference sequence). The CDR3 sequence is CASSSSTGVKGYTF. DNA of the CDR3: TGTGCCAGCAGCTCCTCGACGGGGGTGAAAGGCTACACCTTC.